This T cell receptor (beta chain) was recorded in a study of blood T cell repertoires in COVID-19. The wider study: The analysed material was cDNA or gDNA that came from T cells, B-cell-depleted T cells, or PBMCs.

Per the authors' pipeline: Nucleated cell number was recorded as an estimate derived from reference gene primer amplification. Method: immunoSEQ multiplex PCR; TCRdb's copy keeps in-frame clones and lacks some. D and trimming come from the DNA, and the V and J calls and clone size come from that table. The sample has 220,000 or so clones, just under 85% seen once. Germline loops: CDR1 MDHEN, CDR2 SYDVKM. This CDR3 has 15 amino acids. After removal of 10 bases from V and 3 bases from J, the junction contained 13 bases not matched to a gene. The chain links TRBV28 to TRBJ1-1, with 8 bases that match TRBD1. The receptor was isolated from an elderly woman with acute or convalescent COVID-19. The sequencing input was peripheral blood. CDR3 sequence reads: CATLGQGAGDTEAFF. CDR3 coding DNA: TGTGCCACACTGGGCCAGGGGGCGGGGGACACTGAAGCTTTCTTT.